The T cell receptor (beta chain) under discussion was sequenced for a study of cytomegalovirus exposure and HLA in healthy donors. Study context: Among 398 genotyped donors, more than 65% fell in the Caucasian-associated ancestry cluster.

The CDR3 runs 13 residues. Germline CDR1 and CDR2: SNHLY and FYNNEI. V lost 4 bases and J 1 base, leaving 7 bases between the germline ends. Vbeta (60) and Jbeta (13) primers were used in the PCR. Only in-frame clones appear in the TCRdb table, and some are missing; sequencing was by immunoSEQ multiplex PCR. The repertoire holds under 150,000 clones, with more than 65% as singletons. Whole-study findings and limits: The authors confirmed in vitro that a few CMV-associated chains were specific for CMV antigens. An apparent linkage of common viral pathogens to several of the most significant clusters emerged in a later analysis. In most subjects, TCR beta sequences reportedly gave accurate predictions of HLA-A and HLA-B alleles.

A few counts support this clone. As yet, its antigen is unknown. V is TRBV2 and J is TRBJ1-2; maybe TRBD1 (6 bases). The sequenced material came from PBMCs. The receptor's source is a middle-aged man in good health and CMV-seronegative. CDR3 sequence (DNA): TGTGCCAGCAGTGGACAGGATAACTATGGCTACACCTTC. This translates into CASSGQDNYGYTF.